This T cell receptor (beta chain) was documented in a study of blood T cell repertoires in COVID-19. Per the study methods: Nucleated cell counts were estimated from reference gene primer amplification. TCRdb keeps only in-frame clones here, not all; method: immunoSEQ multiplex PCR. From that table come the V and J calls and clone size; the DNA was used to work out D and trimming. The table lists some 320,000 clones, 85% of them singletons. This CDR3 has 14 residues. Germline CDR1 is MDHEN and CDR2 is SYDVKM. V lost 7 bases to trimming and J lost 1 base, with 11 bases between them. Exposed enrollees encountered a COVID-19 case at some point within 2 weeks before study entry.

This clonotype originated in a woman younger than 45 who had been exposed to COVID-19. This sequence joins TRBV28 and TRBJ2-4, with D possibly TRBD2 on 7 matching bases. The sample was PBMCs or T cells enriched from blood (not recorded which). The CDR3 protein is CASKEGGAKNIQYF. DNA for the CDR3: TGTGCCAGCAAGGAGGGGGGGGCCAAAAACATTCAGTACTTC.